The next 21 T cell receptor beta chains were all read from a single sample in a study of T-cell memory formation after mild COVID-19. TCRdb ran MiXCR on the 5' RACE reads and lists one entry per CDR3 protein. The sample lists 200,000 to 250,000 distinct CDR3 sequences; approximately 10% were seen once. The specimen was PBMCs or a T cell subset sorted from them (not recorded which). All receptors come from a young man who had mild COVID-19 (a few samples of this study predate the infection). Cell type and time point are not known.

This clonotype showed up just a few times. V and J are TRBV11-2 and TRBJ2-1; 9 bases are a match to TRBD2. The V gene end was trimmed by 8 bases and the J gene end by 6 bases; junction bases not matched to a gene: 8. CDR1 SGHAT and CDR2 FQNNGV come from the germline V gene. The CDR3 extends over 14 amino acids. CDR3 DNA: TGTGCCAGCCACGTGGCTAGCGGGGTCAATGAGCAGTTCTTC. The encoded protein is CASHVASGVNEQFF.

This clonotype appeared a few times. This chain uses TRBV6-5 with TRBJ1-1, with D maybe TRBD1 (6 bases). The V end lost 2 bases, the J end lost 6 bases, and 10 bases lay between the germline ends. The CDR3 is made up of 13 amino acids. Germline V gene lookup returns CDR1 MNHEY and CDR2 SVGAGI. The CDR3 loop is CASSYVAGAEAFF. The CDR3 nucleotides are TGTGCCAGCAGTTACGTGGCAGGGGCTGAAGCTTTCTTT.

This clonotype was picked up a small number of times. This chain joins TRBV7-2 and TRBJ2-1; D unresolved. Looked up from germline, CDR1 is SGHTA and CDR2 is FQGNSA. The CDR3 is 12 residues long. V was clipped by 5 bases and J by 16 bases, with 18 bases between them. The CDR3 protein is CASSSATTPVFF. The CDR3 nucleotides are TGTGCCAGCAGCAGTGCGACAACCCCCGTATTCTTC.

This clonotype was seen a handful of times. The chain uses TRBV5-1 and TRBJ2-7, with D perhaps given as TRBD1 or TRBD2 (6 bases each). CDR1 is SGHRS, CDR2 YFSETQ, per germline. The V and J ends lost 0 bases and 6 bases respectively, with 10 bases between them. The CDR3 covers 13 residues. CDR3 nucleotide sequence: TGCGCCAGCAGCTTGGCTCGGGGGCGCGAGCAGTACTTC. It encodes CASSLARGREQYF. The variable domain in full, with the rest retrieved from reference TRBV5-1 and TRBJ2-7, is KAGVTQTPRYLIKTRGQQVTLSCSPISGHRSVSWYQQTPGQGLQFLFEYFSETQRNKGNFPGRFSGRQFSNSRSEMNVSTLELGDSALYLCASSLARGREQYFGPGTRLTVT.

In DNA, the CDR3 is TGCGCCAGCAGCCCATTCGGGTTCGCTGAAGCTTTCTTT. Protein sequence: CASSPFGFAEAFF. The rearrangement uses TRBV5-1 and TRBJ1-1; the D is unclear. The V gene's germline CDR1 is SGHRS and CDR2 YFSETQ. There are 13 residues in the CDR3. The ends were cut back, 4 bases at V and 6 bases at J, with 13 bases in the middle.

This clonotype was observed a handful of times. CDR3 region: CASSPGSRGWNTEAFF. CDR3 in DNA: TGTGCCAGCTCACCAGGTTCGCGGGGGTGGAACACTGAAGCTTTCTTT. The chain combines TRBV18 with TRBJ1-1; a weak D match, TRBD1 (5 bases). Trimming took off 2 bases at V and 1 base at J, with 14 bases between the two ends. Per germline, CDR1 KGHSH and CDR2 LQKENI. This CDR3 spans 16 amino acids.

This clonotype occurred a few times. The gene calls are TRBV5-1 and TRBJ2-4; a possible D gene is TRBD1 (6 bases). V was trimmed by 7 bases and J by 2 bases, leaving 13 bases between them. CDR3 length: 14 amino acids. Germline V gene sequence: CDR1 SGHRS, CDR2 YFSETQ. This CDR3 is CASGMGAPKNIQYF. The CDR3 DNA follows: TGCGCCAGCGGGATGGGGGCCCCCAAAAACATTCAGTACTTC.

The chain carries TRBV9 and TRBJ2-5; D is possibly TRBD1 (5 bases). The CDR3 is made up of 16 amino acids. Germline values: CDR1 SGDLS, CDR2 YYNGEE. Trimming stripped 0 bases from V and 5 bases from J, with 17 bases between. CDR3 nucleotide sequence: TGTGCCAGCAGCGTAGAGGGGTCGGGTAGTGGCGAGACCCAGTACTTC. As protein: CASSVEGSGSGETQYF. Filled out from reference TRBV9 and TRBJ2-5, the complete variable domain reads DSGVTQTPKHLITATGQRVTLRCSPRSGDLSVYWYQQSLDQGLQFLIQYYNGEERAKGNILERFSAQQFPDLHSELNLSSLELGDSALYFCASSVEGSGSGETQYFGPGTRLLVL.

The chain employs TRBV11-2 and TRBJ2-5; 13 nucleotides align to TRBD2. After removal of 6 bases from V and 4 bases from J, the junction contained 8 bases not matched to a gene. The CDR3 is 16 amino acids. Germline CDR1 is SGHAT and CDR2 is FQNNGV. In DNA, the CDR3 is TGTGCCAGCAGTTTCACTAGCGGGGGGGCTGGAGAGACCCAGTACTTC. This encodes CASSFTSGGAGETQYF.

This clonotype was detected many times. The chain employs TRBV9 and TRBJ1-1; TRBD1 aligns across 11 bases. This CDR3 region has 15 residues. CDR1 is SGDLS and CDR2 is YYNGEE in the germline V gene. Germline trimming cut 3 bases from V and 1 base from J; bases unmatched to any gene: 2. The CDR3 is CASSEGQGGNTEAFF. The CDR3 bases are TGTGCCAGCAGCGAGGGACAGGGGGGGAACACTGAAGCTTTCTTT. The full variable domain, in which reference TRBV9 and TRBJ1-1 provide the parts outside the CDR3, is DSGVTQTPKHLITATGQRVTLRCSPRSGDLSVYWYQQSLDQGLQFLIQYYNGEERAKGNILERFSAQQFPDLHSELNLSSLELGDSALYFCASSEGQGGNTEAFFGQGTRLTVV.

The CDR3 DNA reads as TGTGCCAGCAGCTTTGGTACAGAAGCCTACGAGCAGTACGTC. Translated: CASSFGTEAYEQYV. The rearrangement links TRBV7-2 to TRBJ2-7; no clear D. Germline V CDR1 and CDR2: SGHTA, FQGNSA. The CDR3 sequence is 14 residues long. Deletions cut 3 bases from V and 2 bases from J, with 11 bases between.

This clonotype was seen at least ten times. V gene TRBV6-5 combines with J gene TRBJ1-2; D remains unclear. This CDR3 is 14 amino acids long. V was pared by 10 bases and J by 2 bases, with 17 bases between. Germline CDR1 MNHEY, CDR2 SVGAGI. CDR3 residues: CATSARMKNYGYTF. CDR3 DNA: TGTGCCACCTCTGCAAGGATGAAAAACTATGGCTACACCTTC.

The gene calls are TRBV2 and TRBJ2-3; D might be TRBD2 (6 bases). CDR1 is SNHLY and CDR2 is FYNNEI in the germline V gene. The length of the CDR3 is 14 residues. Trimming cost V 6 bases and J 4 bases, with 14 bases left between them. This CDR3 reads CASRGFAGPDTQYF. The DNA for the CDR3 is TGTGCCAGCAGGGGATTCGCGGGGCCAGATACGCAGTATTTT.

The gene calls are TRBV12-3 or TRBV12-4 and TRBJ2-5, with D perhaps matching TRBD1 (6 bases). The length of the CDR3 is 15 residues. V lost 3 bases and J lost 5, with 16 bases in between. The CDR3 DNA reads TGTGCCAGCAGTTTGGGTCTAGCTCAGGGGGAGACCCAGTACTTC. Its translation: CASSLGLAQGETQYF.

A few counts support this clonotype. The rearrangement joins TRBV4-2 to TRBJ1-6; D unclear. Germline CDR1 LGHNA, CDR2 YNFKEQ. V gave up 1 base and J gave up 0 bases, with 7 bases separating them. The CDR3 sequence is 16 residues long. The CDR3, as DNA: TGTGCCAGCAGCCAAGCTGACGACTCCTATAATTCACCCCTCCACTTT. Translation gives CASSQADDSYNSPLHF.

This clonotype occurred a few times. V usage is TRBV7-9 and J usage is TRBJ2-7; D not resolved. The V end lost 2 bases, the J end lost 1 base, and 12 bases lay between the germline ends. CDR1 and CDR2 from the germline V gene are SEHNR and FQNEAQ (reference sequence). This CDR3 has 15 amino acids. The CDR3 region is CASSLSFGLSYEQYV. CDR3 nucleotides: TGTGCCAGCAGCTTATCGTTTGGGCTATCCTACGAGCAGTACGTC.

The rearrangement uses TRBV4-1 and TRBJ2-7; 11 bases are a match to TRBD2. J gave up 3 bases and V 2 bases, and 9 bases lay outside the gene matches. CDR1 and CDR2 from the germline V gene are MGHRA and YSYEKL. The CDR3 is 17 residues long. The CDR3 DNA reads as TGCGCCAGCAGCCAAATCTCCGGGACTAGCGGTTACTACGAGCAGTACTTC. Its translation: CASSQISGTSGYYEQYF.

The chain couples TRBV2 to TRBJ1-2, with D possibly being TRBD1 (6 bases). The CDR3 loop spans 15 amino acids. Germline CDR1 reads SNHLY; CDR2 reads FYNNEI. Trimming removed 11 bases at V and 7 bases at J, with 26 bases between. CDR3: CAGTKFRGDLGGYTF. The CDR3 DNA sequence: TGTGCCGGGACTAAATTCAGGGGAGATCTGGGTGGCTACACCTTC.

The rearrangement joins TRBV7-3 to TRBJ2-3; 9 positions match TRBD2. V gave up 2 bases and J gave up 2 bases; unmatched junction bases: 5. Germline V gives CDR1 SGHTA, CDR2 FQGTGA. The CDR3 is 16 residues long. The CDR3 nucleotides are TGTGCCAGCAGCTTAGGTAGCGGGGGTACCACAGATACGCAGTATTTT. Encoded protein: CASSLGSGGTTDTQYF.

This clonotype has only a few counts. CDR3 in amino acids: CSARPFGRDTDTQYF. CDR3 coding DNA: TGCAGTGCTAGACCGTTCGGCAGGGACACAGATACGCAGTATTTT. This sequence joins TRBV20-1 and TRBJ2-3; D may be TRBD1 (5 bases). Germline-derived CDR1 and CDR2 are DFQATT and SNEGSKA (reference sequence). V was shortened by 2 bases and J by 2 bases, with 14 bases between the two germline ends. This CDR3 spans 15 amino acids.

V and J are TRBV18 and TRBJ2-1; 9 positions agree with TRBD2. J gave up 5 bases and V 4 bases, and 3 bases lay outside the gene matches. This CDR3 region has 14 residues. CDR1 KGHSH and CDR2 LQKENI come from the germline V gene. The DNA for the CDR3 is TGTGCCAGCTCACGGAGCGGGGGGAACAATGAGCAGTTCTTC. Its translation is CASSRSGGNNEQFF. The entire variable domain, with the rest obtained from reference TRBV18 and TRBJ2-1, is as follows: NAGVMQNPRHLVRRRGQEARLRCSPMKGHSHVYWYRQLPEEGLKFMVYLQKENIIDESGMPKERFSAEFPKEGPSILRIQQVVRGDSAAYFCASSRSGGNNEQFFGPGTRLTVL.